This T cell receptor (beta chain) comes out of a study of T-cell memory formation after mild COVID-19. Across the study: For the most part, TCR clusters were specific to one donor. Study-wide findings and caveats: Day 15 to 85 contractors were CD4/CD8 balanced; later expanders leaned CD4+. The authors left the SARS-CoV-2 specificity of second-wave clones peaking on day 37 unconfirmed.

TCR alpha and TCR beta cDNA libraries carrying sample barcodes and UMIs came from 5'RACE with constant-segment primers. MiXCR was run by TCRdb on the 5' RACE reads, yielding one entry per CDR3 protein. The sample comprises roughly 600,000 distinct CDR3 sequences, roughly 18% of which are singletons, and 12% rests with the top ten. This clonotype was counted between two and nine times. The antigen remains unidentified. The sequence was collected from an adult woman who had mild COVID-19 (a few samples of this study predate the infection). Cell type and time point are not known. Sequencing was done on a sample of PBMCs or a T cell subset sorted from them (not recorded which).

The CDR3: CAISDFSLAGGPVHEQYF. In nucleotides, the CDR3 is TGTGCCATCAGTGATTTTAGCCTAGCGGGAGGGCCAGTCCACGAGCAGTACTTC. This rearrangement joins TRBV10-3 to TRBJ2-7; TRBD2 matches 12 bases. The V and J ends lost 3 bases and 5 bases, in that order; junction bases with no gene match: 14. Germline assignment: CDR1 ENHRY and CDR2 SYGVKD. CDR3 length equals 18 residues.